The T cell receptor beta chain described here comes from a study of T cells in narcolepsy. In germline, CDR1 is ENHRY, CDR2 SYGVKD. This CDR3 comprises 15 residues. The ends were cut back, 4 bases at V and 0 bases at J, with 13 bases in the middle. Using immunoSEQ multiplex PCR, the repertoire was profiled, and TCRdb retains in-frame clones only, with some absent. This repertoire shows 15,000 to 20,000 clones, over 75% found once; its top ten account for approximately 0.66%. The V call is TRBV10-3, the J call TRBJ2-7; D may be TRBD1 or TRBD2 (5 bases each). The receptor was isolated from a human donor in good health. Input material: memory (CD45RA-) CD4+ T cells from blood. CDR3 sequence reads: CAISVVGESSYEQYF. The CDR3 coding sequence is TGTGCCATCAGTGTTGTGGGGGAGAGCTCCTACGAGCAGTACTTC.